What follows is one T cell receptor beta chain and its context. This clonotype was recorded at least ten times. This clone's antigen is unknown. No much larger clone is present one base from it, and per-base qualities are unavailable. This sample is part of a study of T cells in Graves' hyperthyroidism and ophthalmopathy (dated by TCRdb to the late 2010s). Background on the whole study: Peripheral blood samples were taken at initial diagnosis, before any treatment was given. In addition, the study compared T-cell repertoires in thyroid tissue and in blood from about 6 Graves' hyperthyroidism patients. Once sampling was done, hyperthyroidism patients were given methimazole at a starting dose of 30 mg daily, whereas ophthalmopathy patients were given high-dose intravenous methylprednisolone. For training and testing, the approximately 92 patients in the discovery cohort were randomly divided in a 7:3 ratio. Prospective prediction of ophthalmopathy was tested in an independent validation cohort of approximately 19 hyperthyroidism patients and around 16 patients who later progressed to ophthalmopathy. TCR V-J signatures able to tell the groups apart were searched for in a discovery cohort of 90 to 100 patients, of whom roughly 42 had Graves' ophthalmopathy and under 65 had stable Graves' hyperthyroidism. The paper reports TCR Vbeta CDR3 sequencing of over 120 peripheral blood samples: around 45 ophthalmopathy, about 75 hyperthyroidism and about 17 progressor patients.

The CDR3, from cysteine to phenylalanine, totals 16 residues. The DNA shown is the 48-base CDR3, in frame from base 1. Ends trimmed: V by 3 bases, J by 0 bases; bases unmatched to a gene: 8. The germline V gene sets CDR1 to SGHRS and CDR2 to YFSETQ. The TCR beta CDR3 regions were amplified from RNA transcripts. The first round of RT-PCR for the TCR CDR3 was performed with the HTBI primer set and the Qiagen OneStep RT-PCR kit. Libraries were constructed in a second round of multiplex PCR, after which size selection and purification were carried out. Libraries were sequenced paired-end with 100 bp reads on an Illumina HiSeq2000. Under the source paper's analysis protocol: SOAPnuke was used to process the raw data, removing reads that contained adapters or uncalled bases, had a mean Phred below 15, or lacked an exact match to the constant primer or identifier. COPE v1.2.5 was used to merge the high-quality paired reads, and each unique nucleotide sequence was defined as a clonotype. MiTCR v1.1 was used to align clonotypes to the IMGT TRBV, TRBD and TRBJ reference segments. The analysis included only V-J combinations with a frequency above 0.0001, which together covered approximately 99% of the repertoires. A TCS score was defined as the ratio of F50 (clonal expansion) to E x V (chaos), with BLOSUM62-based TCRdist applied between CDR3 peptides within each V-J. Welch's t-statistics and random forest reduced approximately 520 V-J features to fewer than 15, which were used in a naive Bayes classifier (R e1071). TCRdb trimmed public reads at Q25 via fastp, called clones via MiXCR and kept in-frame beta chains. CDR3 protein duplicates are merged, each entry listing the most common genes and DNA. The authors' filters were not applied to this entry. The table for this sample lists 300,000 to 400,000 distinct CDR3 sequences; around a sixth of them were counted only once. About half of the sample comes from the top ten.

The paper as a whole reports these results and caveats: No statistical method was used to set the sample size in advance, and investigators knew the group allocation. A 13 V-J signature model separated ophthalmopathy from stable hyperthyroidism, with about 88% sensitivity and about 81% specificity in cross-validation and 80%/75% in testing. In validation, the model predicted progression to ophthalmopathy with 55% to 71% sensitivity and roughly 72% specificity, a median of 6.5 months before onset. Most expanded thyroid clonotypes (frequency above 0.001) were also detected in blood, a finding suggesting that blood repertoires may reflect thyroid immune responses.

A patient counted as having stable Graves' hyperthyroidism if no progression to ophthalmopathy occurred over 18 months of follow-up. Hyperthyroidism patients were aged 18 to 65 years and newly diagnosed, with disease duration of less than 2 months. The study excluded patients with uncontrolled infections, other autoimmune diseases, pregnancy or lactation. Clinical symptoms, serum thyroxine and TRAb, thyroid ultrasound, and orbital computed tomography formed the basis for the diagnoses. PBMCs were isolated from about 9 ml of fresh peripheral blood by Ficoll-Paque density gradient centrifugation. Total RNA was extracted with Trizol reagent, and quality was checked on an Agilent 2100 Bioanalyzer.

The sequenced sample was blood. This receptor was taken from a woman aged 50 to 60 with Graves' hyperthyroidism. This chain is built from TRBV5-1 and TRBJ1-1; TRBD1 fits 7 bases in the junction. CDR3 protein: CASSSRQGPLNTEAFF. DNA sequence: TGCGCCAGCAGCTCTAGACAGGGCCCATTGAACACTGAAGCTTTCTTT.